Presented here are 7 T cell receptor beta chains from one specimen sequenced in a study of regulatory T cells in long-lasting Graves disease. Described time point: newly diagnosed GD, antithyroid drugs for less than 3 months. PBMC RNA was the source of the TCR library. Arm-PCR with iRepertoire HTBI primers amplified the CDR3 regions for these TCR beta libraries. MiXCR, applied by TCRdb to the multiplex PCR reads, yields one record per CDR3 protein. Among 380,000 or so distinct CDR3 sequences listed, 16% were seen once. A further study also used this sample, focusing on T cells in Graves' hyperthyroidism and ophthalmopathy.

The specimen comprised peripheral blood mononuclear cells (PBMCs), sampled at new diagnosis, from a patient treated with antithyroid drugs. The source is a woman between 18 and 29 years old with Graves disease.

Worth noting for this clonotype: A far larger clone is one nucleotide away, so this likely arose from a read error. The CDR3 DNA is TGTGCCAGCAGCCCCGGGACTAGCGATATGGATGAGCAGTTCTTC. Translated, it gives CASSPGTSDMDEQFF. The V and J genes are TRBV11-2 and TRBJ2-1; 10 positions agree with TRBD2. V dropped 5 bases and J dropped 8; count of bases not matched to a gene: 9. CDR3 length equals 15 residues. CDR1 and CDR2 from the germline V gene are SGHAT and FQNNGV.

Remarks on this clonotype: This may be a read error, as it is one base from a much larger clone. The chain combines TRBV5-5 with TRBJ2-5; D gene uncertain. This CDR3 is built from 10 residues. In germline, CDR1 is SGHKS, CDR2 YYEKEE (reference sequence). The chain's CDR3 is CASSYNEQLF. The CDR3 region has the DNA TGTGCCAGCAGCTACAATGAGCAGCTCTTC.

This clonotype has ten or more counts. The CDR3 protein is CAWSLHPGLAGGSTDTQYF. The CDR3 DNA follows: TGTGCCTGGAGCCTACATCCGGGACTAGCGGGAGGTAGCACAGATACGCAGTATTTT. The chain couples TRBV30 to TRBJ2-3; 15 nucleotides agree with TRBD2. V was clipped by 3 bases and J by 0 bases; unmatched bases: 10. The CDR3 is 19 amino acids. Germline lookup yields CDR1 GTSNPN and CDR2 SVGIG (reference sequence). Using reference TRBV30 and TRBJ2-3 for the parts outside the CDR3, the full variable domain is SQTIHQWPATLVQPVGSPLSLECTVEGTSNPNLYWYRQAAGRGLQLLFYSVGIGQISSEVPQNLSASRPQDRQFILSSKKLLLSDSGFYLCAWSLHPGLAGGSTDTQYFGPGTRLTVL.

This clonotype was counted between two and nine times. This CDR3 is CASSSPTPTDTQYF. CDR3 bases: TGTGCCAGCAGCTCCCCAACACCCACAGATACGCAGTATTTT. The V gene is TRBV5-6, the J gene TRBJ2-3; D is ambiguous. V gave up 3 bases and J gave up 2 bases, with 10 bases separating them. This CDR3 has 14 residues. Per the germline V gene, CDR1 is SGHDT and CDR2 is YYEEEE.

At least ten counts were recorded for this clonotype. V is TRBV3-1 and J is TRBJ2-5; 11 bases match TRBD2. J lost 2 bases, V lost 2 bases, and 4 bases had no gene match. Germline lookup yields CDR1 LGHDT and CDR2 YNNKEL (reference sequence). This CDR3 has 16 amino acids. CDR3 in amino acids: CASSQTSGRHQETQYF. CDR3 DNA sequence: TGTGCCAGCAGCCAAACTAGCGGGAGACATCAAGAGACCCAGTACTTC.

CDR3 region: CASRDLYYEQYF. The CDR3, as DNA: TGTGCCAGCAGAGACCTCTACTACGAGCAGTACTTC. This rearrangement joins TRBV6-1 to TRBJ2-7, with D uncertain. Trimming left V 6 bases short and J 3 bases short, with 9 bases between. This CDR3 is built from 12 residues. Germline values: CDR1 MNHNS, CDR2 SASEGT.

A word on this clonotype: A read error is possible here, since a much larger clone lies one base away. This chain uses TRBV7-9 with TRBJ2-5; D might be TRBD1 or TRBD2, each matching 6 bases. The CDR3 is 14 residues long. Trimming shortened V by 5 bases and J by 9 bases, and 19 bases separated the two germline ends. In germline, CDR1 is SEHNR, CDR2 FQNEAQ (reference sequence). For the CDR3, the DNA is TGTGCCAGCAGCCCGCAGGGGATGTGGGAGGCCCAGTACTTC. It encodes CASSPQGMWEAQYF.